This T cell receptor (beta chain) was captured by sequencing in a study of spatial heterogeneity in lung cancer. Background on the study: Within raw reads, each unique TCR and UMI combination appeared on average more than ten times. Study-wide results and limits: The study found ubiquitous expanded tumor TCRs in blood more at resection than follow-up.

TCR cDNA molecules were tagged individually, and each one carried a unique molecular identifier. TCRdb re-called the 5' RACE reads through MiXCR, storing one row per CDR3 protein. This table has approximately 92,000 distinct CDR3 sequences, approximately 12% appearing once. Time point in this sample: sample taken at primary tumor resection. Sequencing of whole RNA from tumor, nontumor lung or frozen PBMC involved no sorting. The CDR3 sequence is 15 residues long. Germline CDR1 SGDLS, CDR2 YYNGEE. The V end was cut by 4 bases, the J end by 2 bases, with 15 bases between. This clonotype came up many times. The antigen is undetermined.

The receptor comes from a male donor with early-stage non-small cell lung cancer. The sequencing used PBMCs, collected at surgery. The chain links TRBV9 to TRBJ1-1, with D maybe TRBD1 (6 bases). CDR3 bases: TGTGCCAGCAGCTTTTCCGGGACAAAAAACACTGAAGCTTTCTTT. Protein sequence: CASSFSGTKNTEAFF.